These T cell receptor beta chains were read from a single sample in a study of blood T cell repertoires in COVID-19. Assay used: immunoSEQ multiplex PCR; TCRdb lists only in-frame clones, some missing. The table lists around 150,000 clones, 80% to 90% of them singletons. The specimen was peripheral blood. These receptors all stem from a human donor in a cohort sampled during active COVID-19. The CDR3 runs from the conserved cysteine through the conserved F or W. Each record gives: clone size, J gene, D gene, V gene, CDR3 protein, CDR3 DNA. A D gene is named only where the DNA matches it firmly. A clone size is listed for some rows: how often the clone was seen (once, few, many), or a class if it is expanded.

once,TRBJ2-2,-,TRBV7-2,CASRRDSNTGELFF,TGTGCCAGCCGGAGGGACTCCAACACCGGGGAGCTGTTTTTT
-,TRBJ1-1,-,TRBV10-2,CASSEEGGVAFF,TGCGCCAGCAGTGAGGAGGGGGGGGTGGCTTTCTTT
-,TRBJ1-2,-,TRBV12-3/TRBV12-4,CASSLRGVGGYTF,TGTGCCAGCAGTTTACGGGGGGTAGGTGGCTACACCTTC
-,TRBJ2-1,TRBD2,TRBV9,CASSERDYSYNEQFF,TGTGCCAGCAGCGAGCGGGACTACTCCTACAATGAGCAGTTCTTC
-,TRBJ2-5,TRBD2,TRBV7-2,CASSPGTSGKETQYF,TGTGCCAGCAGCCCTGGGACTAGCGGGAAAGAGACCCAGTACTTC
-,TRBJ2-1,TRBD1,TRBV27,CASSLGTGAYNEQFF,TGTGCCAGCAGTTTGGGGACAGGGGCCTACAATGAGCAGTTCTTC
-,TRBJ2-5,-,TRBV11-1,CASSLNSGQETQYF,TGTGCCAGCAGCTTAAATAGCGGACAAGAGACCCAGTACTTC
once,TRBJ1-6,-,TRBV4-3,CASSQLTGHSPLHF,TGCGCCAGCAGCCAACTAACAGGGCATTCACCCCTCCACTTT
once,TRBJ2-1,-,TRBV14,CASSQIPGQEQFF,TGTGCCAGCAGCCAAATCCCAGGACAGGAGCAGTTCTTC
-,TRBJ1-3,-,TRBV7-9,CASSLGQADTKLSGNTIYF,TGTGCCAGCAGCTTAGGACAGGCAGACACAAAACTCTCTGGAAACACCATATATTTT
-,TRBJ2-3,TRBD2,TRBV6-5,CASSTTSGRADTQYF,TGTGCCAGCAGTACAACTAGCGGGAGAGCGGATACGCAGTATTTT
-,TRBJ1-1,-,TRBV6-2/TRBV6-3,CASSYAGPNTEAFF,TGTGCCAGCAGTTACGCAGGGCCAAACACTGAAGCTTTCTTT
-,TRBJ2-7,TRBD1,TRBV7-2,CASSLFRDRAYEQYF,TGTGCCAGCAGCTTATTTCGGGACAGGGCCTACGAGCAGTACTTC
-,TRBJ1-5,TRBD1,TRBV28,CASSSGQGVNQPQHF,TGTGCCAGCAGTTCAGGACAGGGGGTAAATCAGCCCCAGCATTTT
-,TRBJ2-7,TRBD2,TRBV5-6,CASSLGGLAVYEQYF,TGTGCCAGCAGCTTGGGGGGACTAGCGGTATACGAGCAGTACTTC
-,TRBJ2-5,TRBD2,TRBV11-3,CASSYGLAGAGTQYF,TGTGCCAGCAGCTACGGACTAGCGGGGGCCGGTACCCAGTACTTC
-,TRBJ2-7,TRBD1,TRBV18,CASSPGDRGRDYEQYF,TGTGCCAGCTCACCAGGGGACAGGGGACGAGACTACGAGCAGTACTTC
few,TRBJ1-6,TRBD1,TRBV6-5,CASSRTGDNSPLHF,TGTGCCAGCAGCCGGACAGGGGACAACTCACCCCTCCACTTT
-,TRBJ2-2,-,TRBV9,CASSVGQRRTTGGELFF,TGTGCCAGCAGCGTAGGGCAACGGAGGACCACGGGCGGGGAGCTGTTTTTT
-,TRBJ2-2,TRBD1,TRBV7-2,CASSRTGGLIGELFF,TGTGCCAGCAGCCGGACAGGGGGGCTTATCGGGGAGCTGTTTTTT
once,TRBJ1-2,-,TRBV10-3,CAISESRGSTF,TGTGCCATCAGTGAGTCACGCGGATCTACCTTC
-,TRBJ2-1,-,TRBV1,CTSKAGSSYNEQFF,TGCACCAGCAAGGCGGGGAGCTCCTACAATGAGCAGTTCTTC
-,TRBJ2-5,-,TRBV28,CASSLQGKGTQYF,TGTGCCAGCAGTTTACAGGGCAAGGGGACCCAGTACTTC
-,TRBJ1-2,TRBD1,TRBV7-2,CASTTDRGGGYTF,TGTGCCAGCACCACGGACAGGGGTGGGGGCTACACCTTC
-,TRBJ2-1,-,TRBV7-8,CASSSTDNEQFF,TGTGCCAGCAGCTCGACAGACAATGAGCAGTTCTTC
-,TRBJ2-1,-,TRBV2,CAGKGAGTGDNEQFF,TGTGCCGGCAAAGGGGCGGGAACAGGGGACAATGAGCAGTTCTTC
-,TRBJ1-6,TRBD1,TRBV6-6,CASSSTGTRSPLHF,TGTGCCAGCAGTTCGACAGGGACTAGATCACCCCTCCACTTT
-,TRBJ1-4,-,TRBV9,CASSASPDSLVIGKLFF,TGTGCCAGCAGCGCATCACCAGACAGTCTTGTTATTGGAAAACTGTTTTTT
-,TRBJ1-1,-,TRBV6-5,CASRQDYVWGTEAFF,TGTGCCAGCAGACAAGACTATGTGTGGGGCACTGAAGCTTTCTTT
-,TRBJ1-1,TRBD1,TRBV29-1,CSVPLGRGQIMNTEAFF,TGCAGCGTCCCCCTCGGCAGGGGACAGATTATGAACACTGAAGCTTTCTTT
-,TRBJ1-2,TRBD1,TRBV6-5,CASRSDRDGGYTF,TGTGCCAGCAGGTCGGACAGGGACGGTGGCTACACCTTC
-,TRBJ2-1,-,TRBV6-5,CASSSPQVAEQFF,TGTGCCAGCAGTTCACCACAAGTGGCTGAGCAGTTCTTC
-,TRBJ2-1,TRBD1,TRBV11-3,CASSRQGSEQFF,TGTGCCAGCAGCCGACAGGGGAGTGAGCAGTTCTTC
-,TRBJ1-5,-,TRBV3-1/TRBV3-2,CASEKGGYSNQPQHF,TGTGCCAGTGAGAAGGGAGGGTATAGCAATCAGCCCCAGCATTTT
-,TRBJ2-2,-,TRBV28,CASSLAAVGTGELFF,TGTGCCAGCTCCTTGGCGGCCGTTGGAACCGGGGAGCTGTTTTTT
-,TRBJ1-5,-,TRBV7-8,CASSPSGGSQPQHF,TGTGCCAGCAGCCCAAGCGGGGGAAGTCAGCCCCAGCATTTT
-,TRBJ1-2,-,TRBV7-8,CASSPLARPLSYGYTF,TGTGCCAGCAGCCCCCTCGCGAGGCCCCTCAGCTATGGCTACACCTTC
-,TRBJ1-1,TRBD1,TRBV6-2/TRBV6-3,CASSLLNRGVEAFF,TGTGCCAGCAGTTTATTAAACAGGGGGGTTGAAGCTTTCTTT
-,TRBJ2-2,TRBD2,TRBV10-1,CASSSMGLARPGELFF,TGCGCCAGCAGTTCCATGGGACTAGCGAGGCCCGGGGAGCTGTTTTTT
-,TRBJ2-2,-,TRBV7-9,CASSSRTEPGELFF,TGTGCCAGCAGTTCCAGGACAGAACCCGGGGAGCTGTTTTTT
few,TRBJ1-3,-,TRBV15,CATSREIEYSGNTIYF,TGTGCCACCAGCAGAGAAATAGAGTACTCTGGAAACACCATATATTTT
few,TRBJ2-1,-,TRBV7-9,CASSLTQGQNEQFF,TGTGCCAGCAGCTTAACCCAGGGACAAAATGAGCAGTTCTTC
many,TRBJ2-7,-,TRBV7-5,CARSHPVSYEQYF,TGTGCCAGAAGCCACCCGGTCTCCTACGAGCAGTACTTC
many,TRBJ2-1,TRBD2,TRBV4-1,CASSQLGLAGSSYNEQFF,TGCGCCAGCAGCCAATTAGGACTAGCGGGGAGCTCCTACAATGAGCAGTTCTTC
-,TRBJ1-2,-,TRBV7-6,CASSKGASYGYTF,TGTGCCAGCAGCAAAGGGGCCTCCTATGGCTACACCTTC
-,TRBJ2-7,-,TRBV4-3,CASSRGTDYEQYF,TGCGCCAGTAGCCGGGGGACTGACTACGAGCAGTACTTC
-,TRBJ1-2,-,TRBV9,CASSPPGSYGYTF,TGTGCCAGCAGCCCTCCGGGTAGCTATGGCTACACCTTC
-,TRBJ2-5,-,TRBV9,CASSVGNREGETQYF,TGTGCCAGCAGCGTAGGGAACAGGGAAGGAGAGACCCAGTACTTC
-,TRBJ1-1,TRBD1,TRBV5-1,CASRPTTGQGLFGRLTEAFF,TGCGCCAGCAGGCCGACTACGGGACAGGGGCTTTTCGGTCGATTAACTGAAGCTTTCTTT
-,TRBJ1-4,-,TRBV19,CASSRGANEKLFF,TGTGCCAGTAGTCGGGGGGCTAATGAAAAACTGTTTTTT
-,TRBJ1-2,TRBD1,TRBV30,CACPGQGSYTF,TGTGCCTGCCCGGGACAGGGAAGCTACACCTTC
-,TRBJ2-7,TRBD2,TRBV7-7,CASSQGSGSSYEQYF,TGTGCTAGCAGCCAGGGGAGCGGGAGTTCGTACGAGCAGTACTTC
few,TRBJ2-1,-,TRBV20-1,CSASYRGSSSYNEQFF,TGCAGTGCTAGTTATAGGGGGTCCAGCTCCTACAATGAGCAGTTCTTC
-,TRBJ1-6,-,TRBV5-4,CASSQGPNSPLHF,TGTGCCAGCAGTCAGGGGCCCAATTCACCCCTCCACTTT
-,TRBJ1-2,TRBD1,TRBV19,CASSIGAGGGYGYTF,TGTGCCAGTAGTATAGGAGCAGGGGGCGGCTATGGCTACACCTTC
-,TRBJ2-3,-,TRBV4-1,CASSQDYSTDTQYF,TGCGCCAGCAGCCAAGATTATAGCACAGATACGCAGTATTTT
-,TRBJ1-2,-,TRBV10-3,CAITVGGATSGYTF,TGTGCCATCACGGTGGGGGGAGCTACTAGCGGCTACACCTTC
-,TRBJ1-2,-,TRBV11-2,CASSLTTPTGYTF,TGTGCCAGCAGCTTGACTACCCCTACTGGCTACACCTTC
once,TRBJ2-7,-,TRBV29-1,CSVVGGGSAEQYF,TGCAGCGTTGTGGGGGGGGGCTCGGCCGAGCAGTACTTC
-,TRBJ2-1,-,TRBV30,CAWSLGLLLGEQFF,TGTGCCTGGAGTCTTGGGCTTCTCCTGGGTGAGCAGTTCTTC